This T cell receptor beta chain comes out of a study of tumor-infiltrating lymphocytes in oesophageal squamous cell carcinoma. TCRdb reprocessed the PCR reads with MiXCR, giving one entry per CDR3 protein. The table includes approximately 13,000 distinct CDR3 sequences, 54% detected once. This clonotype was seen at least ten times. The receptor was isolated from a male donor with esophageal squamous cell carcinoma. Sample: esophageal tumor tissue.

CDR3 sequence reads: CASSLAGLITDTQYF. The CDR3 DNA reads TGTGCCAGCAGCTTGGCAGGCCTAATCACAGATACGCAGTATTTT. V usage is TRBV7-2 and J usage is TRBJ2-3, with D unclear. CDR3 length: 15 amino acids. V was clipped by 3 bases and J by 2 bases, with 12 bases between them. Germline V gives CDR1 SGHTA, CDR2 FQGNSA.